These 19 T cell receptor beta chains were all obtained from the same sample, sequenced in a study of cytomegalovirus exposure and HLA in healthy donors. A multiplex PCR was run with 60 Vbeta primers and 13 Jbeta primers. Profiled with immunoSEQ multiplex PCR; TCRdb holds only in-frame clones, not every one. Seen here are approximately 110,000 clones, around 60% observed once, and the top ten hold 3.8%. Sample: PBMCs. All receptors derive from a young man in good health and CMV-seropositive.

The V call is TRBV5-1, the J call TRBJ1-6, with D uncertain. Deletions cut 0 bases from V and 7 bases from J, with 11 bases between. Germline V gene data show CDR1 as SGHRS and CDR2 as YFSETQ. The CDR3 is made up of 15 amino acids. CDR3 nucleotides: TGCGCCAGCAGCTTGGGGGCGACGGCGAATTCACCCCTCCACTTT. Translation: CASSLGATANSPLHF.

This clone has more than one count but fewer than ten. V usage is TRBV10-2 and J usage is TRBJ2-3; 13 nucleotides align to TRBD2. Germline V gene data show CDR1 as WSHSY and CDR2 as SAAADI. The CDR3 spans 15 residues. The V segment lost 7 bases and the J segment 1 base; nucleotides outside the gene matches: 2. CDR3 DNA sequence: TGCGCCAGCACTGGGACTAGCGGGGGCACAGATACGCAGTATTTT. This gives the protein CASTGTSGGTDTQYF.

The chain links TRBV5-1 to TRBJ1-4; D remains unclear. V lost 2 bases and J lost 6, with 14 bases in between. CDR1 and CDR2 (germline): SGHRS, YFSETQ. There are 15 residues in the CDR3. The CDR3 protein is CASSFGETFDEKLFF. The CDR3 bases are TGCGCCAGCAGCTTTGGGGAGACCTTTGATGAAAAACTGTTTTTT. The whole variable domain, filled in from reference TRBV5-1 and TRBJ1-4, reads KAGVTQTPRYLIKTRGQQVTLSCSPISGHRSVSWYQQTPGQGLQFLFEYFSETQRNKGNFPGRFSGRQFSNSRSEMNVSTLELGDSALYLCASSFGETFDEKLFFGSGTQLSVL.

This clone is medium-sized (0.01 to 0.1%) in the sample. The chain joins TRBV6-1 to TRBJ1-1; D perhaps matches TRBD1 (6 bases). This CDR3 contains 13 residues. CDR1 MNHNS and CDR2 SASEGT come from the germline V gene. With 3 bases removed from V and 7 bases from J, the gap between germline ends came to 12 bases. CDR3 amino acids: CASSEGDTGEAFF. CDR3 coding DNA: TGTGCCAGCAGTGAGGGGGACACTGGTGAAGCTTTCTTT.

This clone was found a few times. This sequence joins TRBV7-2 and TRBJ2-7; 13 bases align to TRBD2. The junction had 7 bases not matched to a gene; V was cut back by 5 bases and J by 3 bases. Germline V gene data show CDR1 as SGHTA and CDR2 as FQGNSA. There are 16 residues in the CDR3. CDR3 bases: TGTGCCAGCAGCCCACAGGGACTAGCGGGAATCTACGAGCAGTACTTC. Translated, it gives CASSPQGLAGIYEQYF.

J is TRBJ1-3 and V is TRBV15; 7 bases match TRBD1. Per the germline V gene, CDR1 is LNHNV and CDR2 is YYDKDF (reference sequence). The V segment lost 5 bases and the J segment 5 bases; nucleotides outside the gene matches: 3. This CDR3 has 13 residues. The CDR3 DNA follows: TGTGCCACCAGCCTGGACAGGAGAAACACCATATATTTT. Its protein product is CATSLDRRNTIYF.

The chain is built from TRBV4-1 and TRBJ1-2; D gene unclear. CDR3 size: 14 residues. V was clipped by 1 base and J by 4 bases, with 10 bases between them. Per germline, CDR1 MGHRA and CDR2 YSYEKL. The CDR3 reads CASSQASAFYGYTF. DNA for the CDR3: TGCGCCAGCAGCCAAGCGAGTGCTTTCTATGGCTACACCTTC.

CDR3 in DNA: TGCGCCAGCAGCTTGGTGGGCACTGCTACGATCCAAGAGACCCAGTACTTC. This sequence encodes CASSLVGTATIQETQYF. The chain combines TRBV5-1 with TRBJ2-5, with no clear D. The V and J ends lost 0 bases and 1 base respectively, with 16 bases between them. Germline V gene lookup returns CDR1 SGHRS and CDR2 YFSETQ. This CDR3 is 17 amino acids long. The full variable domain, in which reference TRBV5-1 and TRBJ2-5 provide the parts outside the CDR3, is KAGVTQTPRYLIKTRGQQVTLSCSPISGHRSVSWYQQTPGQGLQFLFEYFSETQRNKGNFPGRFSGRQFSNSRSEMNVSTLELGDSALYLCASSLVGTATIQETQYFGPGTRLLVL.

The CDR3 sequence is CASSQQGMSPLHF. CDR3 nucleotide sequence: TGTGCCAGCAGCCAACAGGGTATGTCACCCCTCCACTTT. The gene calls are TRBV7-6 and TRBJ1-6; weak D call: TRBD1 (6 bases). Germline V lookup: CDR1 SGHVS, CDR2 FNYEAQ. V was shortened by 5 bases and J by 10 bases, with 12 bases between the two germline ends. The CDR3 runs to 13 residues.

This clone appeared once. The rearrangement uses TRBV5-1 and TRBJ2-5; tentative D call: TRBD2 (5 bases). Germline lookup yields CDR1 SGHRS and CDR2 YFSETQ. The CDR3 is 19 amino acids. Trimming left V 0 bases short and J 4 bases short, with 25 bases between. In DNA, the CDR3 is TGCGCCAGCAGCTTGGGGATACAGCTGAGGGCGCGGGTCCGAGAGACCCAGTACTTC. It codes for CASSLGIQLRARVRETQYF.

This clone has just a few counts. The chain combines TRBV27 with TRBJ2-7, with 8 bases that match TRBD1. Germline V gene data show CDR1 as MNHEY and CDR2 as SMNVEV (reference sequence). Trimming cost V 0 bases and J 6 bases; bases outside gene matches: 10. CDR3 length equals 16 residues. The CDR3 sequence: CASSLSLGQGLGEQYF. The CDR3 coding sequence is TGTGCCAGCAGTTTATCGCTAGGACAGGGTCTAGGCGAGCAGTACTTC.

This chain uses TRBV10-3 with TRBJ2-3; 10 nucleotides line up with TRBD2. The J segment lost 2 bases and the V segment lost 5 bases, leaving 1 base of the junction unmatched. The CDR3 spans 14 residues. The germline gives CDR1 ENHRY, CDR2 SYGVKD. DNA of the CDR3: TGTGCCATCAGTAGCGGGGGGGCCACAGATACGCAGTATTTT. This encodes CAISSGGATDTQYF.

The V and J genes are TRBV11-3 and TRBJ2-1; TRBD2 is a possible D gene (6 bases). V was clipped by 4 bases and J by 7 bases, with 14 bases between them. Germline CDR1 is SGHNT and CDR2 is YENEEA. The CDR3 covers 14 residues. The CDR3 spells CASSSAGLSNEQFF. For the CDR3, the DNA is TGTGCCAGCAGCTCCGCGGGGCTATCGAATGAGCAGTTCTTC.

This sequence joins TRBV5-1 and TRBJ2-3; D is uncertain. The CDR3 sequence is 12 residues long. Trimming removed 1 base at V and 6 bases at J, with 6 bases between. The germline CDR1 and CDR2 sequences are SGHRS and YFSETQ. CDR3 DNA sequence: TGCGCCAGCAGCTTGAACTCCGATACGCAGTATTTT. It codes for CASSLNSDTQYF. The variable domain in full, with the rest retrieved from reference TRBV5-1 and TRBJ2-3, is KAGVTQTPRYLIKTRGQQVTLSCSPISGHRSVSWYQQTPGQGLQFLFEYFSETQRNKGNFPGRFSGRQFSNSRSEMNVSTLELGDSALYLCASSLNSDTQYFGPGTRLTVL.

This chain uses TRBV19 with TRBJ1-5; possible D gene TRBD1, 6 bases. Germline V lookup: CDR1 LNHDA, CDR2 SQIVND (reference sequence). The germline V and J ends were trimmed by 7 bases and 5 bases, with 15 bases remaining between them. The CDR3 spans 14 residues. CDR3 DNA sequence: TGTGCCAGTAAGGGAACAGGGCTACATCAGCCCCAGCATTTT. It is translated as CASKGTGLHQPQHF.

This clone has only a few counts. The J gene is TRBJ2-7, the V gene TRBV5-1; TRBD1 is a possible D gene (6 bases). The V end lost 4 bases, the J end lost 2 bases, and 19 bases lay between the germline ends. The CDR3 consists of 16 residues. The germline V gene encodes CDR1 SGHRS and CDR2 YFSETQ. The CDR3 DNA reads as TGCGCCAGCAGCGCAACCGGGACAAGGGGAACCTACGAGCAGTACTTC. The encoded protein is CASSATGTRGTYEQYF. The full variable domain, its missing parts supplied by reference TRBV5-1 and TRBJ2-7, is KAGVTQTPRYLIKTRGQQVTLSCSPISGHRSVSWYQQTPGQGLQFLFEYFSETQRNKGNFPGRFSGRQFSNSRSEMNVSTLELGDSALYLCASSATGTRGTYEQYFGPGTRLTVT.

This chain joins TRBV29-1 and TRBJ1-2; weak D call: TRBD1 (6 bases). The length of the CDR3 is 11 residues. V was trimmed by 2 bases and J by 9 bases, leaving 10 bases between them. Per the germline V gene, CDR1 is SQVTM and CDR2 is ANQGSEA. The CDR3 DNA is TGCAGCGTTGAAACGACAGGAAGCTACACCTTC. This encodes CSVETTGSYTF.

The chain couples TRBV9 to TRBJ2-1; TRBD2 might be the D (5 bases). The V gene's germline CDR1 is SGDLS and CDR2 YYNGEE. The ends were cut back, 0 bases at V and 4 bases at J, with 8 bases in the middle. The CDR3 is 14 amino acids. The CDR3 protein is CASSVATRYNEQFF. CDR3 coding DNA: TGTGCCAGCAGCGTAGCCACTAGGTACAATGAGCAGTTCTTC.

Only a few counts were recorded for this clone. The V gene is TRBV19, the J gene TRBJ1-2; 7 bases agree with TRBD1. Germline CDR1 and CDR2: LNHDA and SQIVND (reference sequence). The CDR3 extends over 12 amino acids. CDR3 nucleotides: TGTGCGGCGGCGGGACAGCACTATGGCTACACCTTC. This translates into CAAAGQHYGYTF.